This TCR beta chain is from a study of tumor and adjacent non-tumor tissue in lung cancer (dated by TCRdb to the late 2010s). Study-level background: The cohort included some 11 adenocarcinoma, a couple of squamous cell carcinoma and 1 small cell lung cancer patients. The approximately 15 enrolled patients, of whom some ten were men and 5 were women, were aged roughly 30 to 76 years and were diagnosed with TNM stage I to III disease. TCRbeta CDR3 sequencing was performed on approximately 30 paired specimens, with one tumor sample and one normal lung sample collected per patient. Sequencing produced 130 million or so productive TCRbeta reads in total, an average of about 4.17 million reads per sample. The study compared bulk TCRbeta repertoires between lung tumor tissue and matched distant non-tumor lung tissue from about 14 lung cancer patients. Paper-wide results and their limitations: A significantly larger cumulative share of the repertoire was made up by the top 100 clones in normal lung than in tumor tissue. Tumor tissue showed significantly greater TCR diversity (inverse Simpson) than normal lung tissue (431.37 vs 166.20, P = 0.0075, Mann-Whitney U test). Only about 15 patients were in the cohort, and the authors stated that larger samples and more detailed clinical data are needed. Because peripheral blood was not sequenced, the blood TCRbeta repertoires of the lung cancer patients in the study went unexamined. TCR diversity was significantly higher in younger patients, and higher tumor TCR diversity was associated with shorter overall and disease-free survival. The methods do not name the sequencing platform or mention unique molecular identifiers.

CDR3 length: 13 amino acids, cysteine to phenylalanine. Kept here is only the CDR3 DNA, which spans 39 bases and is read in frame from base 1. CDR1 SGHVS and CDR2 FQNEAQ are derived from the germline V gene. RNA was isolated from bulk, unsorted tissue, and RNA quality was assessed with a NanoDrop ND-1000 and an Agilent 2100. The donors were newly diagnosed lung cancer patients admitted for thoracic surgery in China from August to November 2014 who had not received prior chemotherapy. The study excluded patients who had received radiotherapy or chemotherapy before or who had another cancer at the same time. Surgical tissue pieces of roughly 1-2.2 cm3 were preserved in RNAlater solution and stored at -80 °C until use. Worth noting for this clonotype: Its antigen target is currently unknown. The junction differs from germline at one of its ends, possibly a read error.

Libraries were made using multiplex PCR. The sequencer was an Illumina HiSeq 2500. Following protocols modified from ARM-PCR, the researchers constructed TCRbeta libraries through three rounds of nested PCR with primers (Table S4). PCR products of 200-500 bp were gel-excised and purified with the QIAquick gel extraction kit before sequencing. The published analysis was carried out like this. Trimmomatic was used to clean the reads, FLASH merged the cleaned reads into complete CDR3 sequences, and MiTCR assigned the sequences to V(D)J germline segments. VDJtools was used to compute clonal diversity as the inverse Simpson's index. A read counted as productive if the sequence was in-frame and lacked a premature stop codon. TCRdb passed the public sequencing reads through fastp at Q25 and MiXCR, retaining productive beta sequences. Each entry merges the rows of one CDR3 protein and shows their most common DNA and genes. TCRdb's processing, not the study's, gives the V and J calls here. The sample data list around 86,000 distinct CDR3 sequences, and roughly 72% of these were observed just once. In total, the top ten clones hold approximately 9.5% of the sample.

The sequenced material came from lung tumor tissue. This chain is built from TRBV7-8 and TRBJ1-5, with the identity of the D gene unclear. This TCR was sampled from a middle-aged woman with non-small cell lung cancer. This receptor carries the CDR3 CATTSGPNQAQHF. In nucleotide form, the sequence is TGTGCCACCACATCGGGTCCGAATCAGGCCCAGCATTTT. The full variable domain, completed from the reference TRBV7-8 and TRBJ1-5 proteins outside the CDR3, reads GAGVSQSPRYKVAKRGQDVALRCDPISGHVSLFWYQQALGQGPEFLTYFQNEAQLDKSGLPSDRFFAERPEGSVSTLKIQRTQQEDSAVYLCATTSGPNQAQHFGDGTRLSIL.